A selection of T cell receptor beta chains follows, all from one sample in a study of HIV-infected children after antiretroviral therapy interruption. TCRdb recomputed calls from the 3' RACE reads with MiXCR, one row per CDR3 protein. The table has 40,000 or so distinct CDR3 sequences, approximately 7% seen once. Sequencing was performed on CD45RA+ CD4+ T cells from PBMCs, pooled from several time points, taken from a donor given antiretroviral therapy, either interrupted or continuous. These receptors all stem from a pool of human donors with HIV. Each CDR3 is given with its conserved first and last residue. D genes are given only for firm matches. The size of a clone is reported for some rows only, either as once, few or many, or as a class for expanded clones.

-	many	12	TRBJ2-7	TRBV11-2	TGTGCCAGCAGCGACAACTCCTATGAACAGTACTTC	CASSDNSYEQYF
TRBD1	-	17	TRBJ1-5	TRBV28	TGTGCCAGCAGTTTACCCAGGACAGGTGTTATTCATCAGCCCCAGCATTTT	CASSLPRTGVIHQPQHF
-	-	13	TRBJ1-1	TRBV6-5	TGTGCCAGCAGCACGCGGCCGTCGGGGGGAGCTTTCTTT	CASSTRPSGGAFF
-	many	14	TRBJ2-7	TRBV6-4	TGTGCCAGCAGTGACTCCCCTACTAGTAGCGAGCAGTACTTC	CASSDSPTSSEQYF
-	many	13	TRBJ2-7	TRBV6-2/TRBV6-3	TGTGCCAGCAGTTACATTTCTACCTACGAGCAGTACTTC	CASSYISTYEQYF
-	many	14	TRBJ2-5	TRBV5-1	TGCGCCAGCAGCCGCCGGACAGAACAAGAGACCCAGTACTTC	CASSRRTEQETQYF
-	many	16	TRBJ1-6	TRBV7-2	TGTGCCAGCAGTTTGCCCCAGTCGGACCGACATTCACCCCTCCACTTT	CASSLPQSDRHSPLHF
TRBD1	many	16	TRBJ2-3	TRBV19	TGTGCCAGTAGTAAGGACAGGGGTATCCTCACAGATACGCAGTATTTT	CASSKDRGILTDTQYF
-	many	14	TRBJ2-7	TRBV2	TGTGCCAGCCTTTCACTTATCGTAACCTACGAGCAGTACTTC	CASLSLIVTYEQYF
TRBD1	many	14	TRBJ2-5	TRBV28	TGTGCCAGCAGGCCCGGACAGGCCAAAGAGACCCAGTACTTC	CASRPGQAKETQYF
TRBD2	many	16	TRBJ2-2	TRBV4-2	TGTGCCAGCAGCCAAGTCTCAGCGGGGGCCACCGGGGAGCTGTTTTTT	CASSQVSAGATGELFF
TRBD2	many	15	TRBJ2-3	TRBV28	TGTGCCAGCAGCACCTTAGCGGGAGTGACAGATACGCAGTATTTT	CASSTLAGVTDTQYF
TRBD1	many	14	TRBJ2-2	TRBV5-1	TGCGCCAGCAGCCACAGGGGGTCCCCCGGGGAGCTGTTTTTT	CASSHRGSPGELFF
-	many	12	TRBJ2-2	TRBV7-2	TGTGCCAGCAGCCTCCCGCCCGGGGAGCTGTTTTTT	CASSLPPGELFF
TRBD1	many	14	TRBJ1-2	TRBV7-9	TGTGCCAGCAGCCCCCAGGGGGCGACCTATGGCTACACCTTC	CASSPQGATYGYTF
TRBD1	many	15	TRBJ2-5	TRBV4-1	TGCGCCAGCAGCCAGAGGGACAGGGAGGCAGAGACCCAGTACTTC	CASSQRDREAETQYF
-	many	15	TRBJ1-2	TRBV7-2	TGTGCCAGCAGCTTAGACAGGGTTCTCCTCTATGGCTACACCTTC	CASSLDRVLLYGYTF
TRBD2	few	16	TRBJ2-1	TRBV4-1	TGCGCCAGCAGCCAAGAGGGGACTAGAGTGTCCAATGAGCAGTTCTTC	CASSQEGTRVSNEQFF
-	many	14	TRBJ1-2	TRBV27	TGTGCCAGCAGCCGGGACGCCAGAGGCTATGGCTACACCTTC	CASSRDARGYGYTF
-	-	13	TRBJ2-5	TRBV13	TGTGCCAGCAGCCTAAGACGAGAAGAGACCCAGTACTTC	CASSLRREETQYF
TRBD1	few	16	TRBJ2-1	TRBV29-1	TGCAGCTATGCCGGGACAGGGGGCTGGAGGTACAATGAGCAGTTCTTC	CSYAGTGGWRYNEQFF
TRBD1	medium-sized	15	TRBJ2-2	TRBV6-6	TGTGCCAGCGGACGGGACAGGGAAGACACCGGGCAGCTCTACTTT	CASGRDREDTGQLYF
-	-	13	TRBJ1-1	TRBV13	TGTGCCAGCAGCCTAACGGGCGTGCCTGAAGCTTTCTTT	CASSLTGVPEAFF
-	many	15	TRBJ2-3	TRBV7-2	TGTGCCAGCAGCCCGTGGACAGCCCGCACAGATACGCAGTATTTT	CASSPWTARTDTQYF
-	medium-sized	13	TRBJ1-2	TRBV13	TGTGCCAGCTCCGGGACATCAAACTCCGACTACACCTTC	CASSGTSNSDYTF
-	-	15	TRBJ2-3	TRBV19	TGTGCCAGCAGTATCTCACTGGGGGGTGCAGAAACGCTGTATTTT	CASSISLGGAETLYF
-	many	23	TRBJ1-1	TRBV5-1	TGCGCCAGCAGCTTGGCCTTGTTGGTGTTCGGGGTCGTGGAGTCGAGTAAGGGCACTGAAGCTTTCTTT	CASSLALLVFGVVESSKGTEAFF
-	many	14	TRBJ1-5	TRBV19	TGTGCCAGTAGTATAGACAGGCTGGATCAGCCCCAGCATTTT	CASSIDRLDQPQHF
-	many	15	TRBJ1-2	TRBV19	TGTGCCAGTAGACCCGAGGAAGGGTTACGCGGTGGCTACACCTTC	CASRPEEGLRGGYTF
-	many	13	TRBJ2-1	TRBV5-1	TGCGCCAGCAGAATTGCCCTCCCCCATGAGCAGTTCTTC	CASRIALPHEQFF
TRBD2	few	16	TRBJ2-7	TRBV7-9	TGTGCCAGCAGCTTAGCCCTAGCGGAGATCCCCTACGAGCAGTACTTC	CASSLALAEIPYEQYF
TRBD1	many	19	TRBJ2-4	TRBV6-2/TRBV6-3	TGTGCCAGCAAGAAGACAGGGGGCGCACAAATTCTAGCCAAAAACATTCAGTACTTC	CASKKTGGAQILAKNIQYF
-	many	16	TRBJ2-1	TRBV5-1	TGCGCCAGCAGCTTGGTGGTCAGGCAGGGGTACAATGAGCAGTTCTTC	CASSLVVRQGYNEQFF
-	-	14	TRBJ1-3	TRBV19	TGTGCCAGTAGTACAACTCGGAACGGAAACACCATATATTTT	CASSTTRNGNTIYF
-	many	15	TRBJ2-6	TRBV20-1	TGCAGTGCTAGAGTTCCCAGGGGTGGGGCCAACGTCCTGACTTTC	CSARVPRGGANVLTF
TRBD2	many	15	TRBJ2-5	TRBV7-6	TGTGCCAGCAGCCTAGGGGCTAGCGGTCAAGAGACCCAGTACTTC	CASSLGASGQETQYF
TRBD2	many	16	TRBJ2-3	TRBV6-6	TGTGCCAGCAGTACCCGAGCGGGAGGGAGCACAGATACGCAGTATTTT	CASSTRAGGSTDTQYF
TRBD1	many	16	TRBJ2-3	TRBV5-5	TGTGCCAGCAGCTTGACCAGGACAGGGCGCACAGATACGCAGTATTTT	CASSLTRTGRTDTQYF
-	-	15	TRBJ2-5	TRBV5-1	TGCGCCAGCAGCTTGGCCGTTGGGTTCCAAGAGACCCAGTACTTC	CASSLAVGFQETQYF
TRBD1	many	15	TRBJ1-5	TRBV30	TGTGCCTGGAGTTCGACAGGGGGCGGGAATCAGCCCCAGCATTTT	CAWSSTGGGNQPQHF
TRBD2	many	15	TRBJ2-7	TRBV28	TGTGCCAGCAGAGGGGACGCCACGGGGGGTTACGAGCAGTACTTC	CASRGDATGGYEQYF
TRBD1	many	16	TRBJ1-5	TRBV29-1	TGCAGCGTTGAGCGGGACAGCGCGATCTTCAATCAGCCCCAGCATTTT	CSVERDSAIFNQPQHF
-	many	17	TRBJ2-1	TRBV3-2	TGTGCCAGCAGCCAAGGGCGGCGCCTGAGCTCCTACAATGAGCAGTTCTTC	CASSQGRRLSSYNEQFF
-	many	16	TRBJ2-2	TRBV6-2/TRBV6-3	TGTGCCAGCAGCCCGGGCCCGGCGGGGAGCACCGGGGAGCTGTTTTTT	CASSPGPAGSTGELFF
TRBD1	-	15	TRBJ2-5	TRBV12-3/TRBV12-4	TGTGCCAGCAGTTTCTCCGGGACAGGGGCAGAGACCCAGTACTTC	CASSFSGTGAETQYF
TRBD2	-	15	TRBJ2-5	TRBV6-2/TRBV6-3	TGTGCCAGCAGGCGCTTTAGCGGGAGGACGAAGACCCAGTACTTC	CASRRFSGRTKTQYF
TRBD1	many	18	TRBJ2-7	TRBV16	TGTGCCAGCAGCCCAGGGACAGGGGGCGGACTGGGGGAGTATGAACAGTACTTC	CASSPGTGGGLGEYEQYF
-	many	17	TRBJ2-1	TRBV6-2/TRBV6-3	TGTGCCAGCAGTTCTCGCCCCGTGAAAGGGCCCTACAATGAGCAGTTCTTC	CASSSRPVKGPYNEQFF
-	many	15	TRBJ1-1	TRBV5-1	TGCGCCAGCAGTGTGGTGAAGGGGGTAGGGACTGAAGCTTTCTTT	CASSVVKGVGTEAFF
TRBD1	many	14	TRBJ1-1	TRBV5-1	TGCGCCAGCAGCTTGGAACAGGGGAAGGTGGAAGCTTTCTTT	CASSLEQGKVEAFF
-	many	14	TRBJ2-5	TRBV7-2	TGTGCCAGCAGCGCTATGGGGCGAGGAGAGACCCAGTACTTC	CASSAMGRGETQYF
-	many	15	TRBJ2-4	TRBV23-1	TGTGCCAGCAGTCTGTCGAGAGGTAGTCAAAACACCTTGTACTTT	CASSLSRGSQNTLYF
-	-	14	TRBJ1-1	TRBV3-1	TGTGCCAGCAGCCGACGGGAGTGGGGCACTGAAGCTTTCTTT	CASSRREWGTEAFF
-	many	13	TRBJ1-1	TRBV7-9	TGTGCCAGCAGCTTAGCGCAGGGAACTGAAGCTTTCTTT	CASSLAQGTEAFF
-	many	13	TRBJ2-5	TRBV20-1	TGCAGTGCTAGAGTGCCTAGCCTAGAGACCCAGTACTTC	CSARVPSLETQYF